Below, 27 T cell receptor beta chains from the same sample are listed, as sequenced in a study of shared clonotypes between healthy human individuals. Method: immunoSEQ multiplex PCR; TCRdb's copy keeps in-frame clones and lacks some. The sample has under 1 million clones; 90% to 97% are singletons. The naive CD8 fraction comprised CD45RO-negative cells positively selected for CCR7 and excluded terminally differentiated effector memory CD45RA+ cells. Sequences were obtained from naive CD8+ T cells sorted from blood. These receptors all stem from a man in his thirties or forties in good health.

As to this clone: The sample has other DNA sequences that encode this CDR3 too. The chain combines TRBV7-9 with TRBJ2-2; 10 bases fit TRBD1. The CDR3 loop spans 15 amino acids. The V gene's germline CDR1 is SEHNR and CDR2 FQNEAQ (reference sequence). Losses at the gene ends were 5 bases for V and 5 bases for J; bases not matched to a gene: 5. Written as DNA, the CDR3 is TGTGCCAGCAGCCCCGGGACAGGGGTTACCGGGGAGCTGTTTTTT. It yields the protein CASSPGTGVTGELFF.

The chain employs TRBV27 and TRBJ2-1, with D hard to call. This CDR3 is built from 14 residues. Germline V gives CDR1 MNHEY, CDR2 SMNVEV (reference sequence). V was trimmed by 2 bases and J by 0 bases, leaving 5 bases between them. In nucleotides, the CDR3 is TGTGCCAGCAGTTTAAGGAACTCCTACAATGAGCAGTTCTTC. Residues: CASSLRNSYNEQFF.

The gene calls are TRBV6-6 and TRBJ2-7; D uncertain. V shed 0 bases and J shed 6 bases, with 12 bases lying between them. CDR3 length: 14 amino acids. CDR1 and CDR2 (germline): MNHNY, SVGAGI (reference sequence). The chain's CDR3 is CASSYSTRFLEQYF. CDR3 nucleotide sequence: TGTGCCAGCAGTTACTCGACGAGATTTCTCGAGCAGTACTTC.

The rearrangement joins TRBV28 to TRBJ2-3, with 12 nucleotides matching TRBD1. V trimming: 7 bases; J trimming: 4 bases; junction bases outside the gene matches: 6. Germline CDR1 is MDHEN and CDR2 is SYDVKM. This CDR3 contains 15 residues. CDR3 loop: CASTAGQGAADTQYF. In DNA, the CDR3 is TGTGCCAGCACCGCGGGACAGGGGGCCGCAGATACGCAGTATTTT.

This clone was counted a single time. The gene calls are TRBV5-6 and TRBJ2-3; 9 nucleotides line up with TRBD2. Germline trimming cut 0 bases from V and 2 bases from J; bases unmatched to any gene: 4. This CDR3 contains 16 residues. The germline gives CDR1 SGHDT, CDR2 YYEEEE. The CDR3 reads CASSLALAGYTDTQYF. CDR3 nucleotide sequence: TGTGCCAGCAGCTTGGCACTAGCGGGTTACACAGATACGCAGTATTTT.

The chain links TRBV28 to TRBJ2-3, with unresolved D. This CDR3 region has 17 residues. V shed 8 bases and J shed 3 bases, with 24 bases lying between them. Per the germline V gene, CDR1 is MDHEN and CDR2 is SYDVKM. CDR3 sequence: CASLPSRLLLPTDTQYF. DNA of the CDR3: TGTGCCAGCCTCCCCTCCCGCCTACTACTACCTACAGATACGCAGTATTTT.

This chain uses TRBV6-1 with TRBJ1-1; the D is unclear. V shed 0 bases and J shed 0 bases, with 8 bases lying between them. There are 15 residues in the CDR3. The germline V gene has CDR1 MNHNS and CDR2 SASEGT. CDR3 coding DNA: TGTGCCAGCAGTGAAGCGCAAGGGCTGAACACTGAAGCTTTCTTT. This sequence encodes CASSEAQGLNTEAFF.

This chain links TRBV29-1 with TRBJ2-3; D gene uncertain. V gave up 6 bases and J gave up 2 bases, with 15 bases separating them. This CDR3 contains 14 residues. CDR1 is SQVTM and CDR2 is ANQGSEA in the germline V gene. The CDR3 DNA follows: TGCAGCGTCTTTACCAATTTACCCACAGATACGCAGTATTTT. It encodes CSVFTNLPTDTQYF.

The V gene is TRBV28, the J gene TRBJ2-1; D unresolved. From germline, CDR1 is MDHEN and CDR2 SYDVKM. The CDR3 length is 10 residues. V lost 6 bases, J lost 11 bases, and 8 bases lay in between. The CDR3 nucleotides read TGTGCCAGCAGCTCTTTACAGCAGTTCTTC. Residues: CASSSLQQFF.

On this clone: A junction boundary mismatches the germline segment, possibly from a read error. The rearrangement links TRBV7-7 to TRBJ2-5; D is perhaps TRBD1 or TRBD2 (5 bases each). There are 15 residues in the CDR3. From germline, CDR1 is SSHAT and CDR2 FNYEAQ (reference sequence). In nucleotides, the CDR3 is TGTGCTAGCAGCTCCACTGGGGGAGTGGGAGAGACCCAGTACTTC. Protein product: CASSSTGGVGETQYF.

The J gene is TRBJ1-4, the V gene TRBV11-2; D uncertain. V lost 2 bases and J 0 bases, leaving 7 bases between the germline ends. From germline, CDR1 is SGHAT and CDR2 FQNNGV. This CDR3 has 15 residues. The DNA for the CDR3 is TGTGCCAGCAGCTTATTCTTAGCAACTAATGAAAAACTGTTTTTT. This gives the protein CASSLFLATNEKLFF. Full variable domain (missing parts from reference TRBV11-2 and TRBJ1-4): EAGVAQSPRYKIIEKRQSVAFWCNPISGHATLYWYQQILGQGPKLLIQFQNNGVVDDSQLPKDRFSAERLKGVDSTLKIQPAKLEDSAVYLCASSLFLATNEKLFFGSGTQLSVL.

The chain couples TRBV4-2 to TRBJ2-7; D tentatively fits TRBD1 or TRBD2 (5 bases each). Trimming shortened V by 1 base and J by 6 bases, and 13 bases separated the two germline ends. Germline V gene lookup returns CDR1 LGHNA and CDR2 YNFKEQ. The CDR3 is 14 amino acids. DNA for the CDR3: TGTGCCAGCAGCCAAGGGACACATGGGGGCGAGCAGTACTTC. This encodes CASSQGTHGGEQYF.

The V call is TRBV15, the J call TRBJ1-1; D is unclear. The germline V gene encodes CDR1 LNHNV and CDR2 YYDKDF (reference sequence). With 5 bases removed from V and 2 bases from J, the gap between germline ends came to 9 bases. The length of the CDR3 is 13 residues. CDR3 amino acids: CATSYRANTEAFF. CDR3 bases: TGTGCCACCAGCTACCGGGCCAACACTGAAGCTTTCTTT. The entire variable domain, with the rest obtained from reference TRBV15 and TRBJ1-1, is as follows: DAMVIQNPRYQVTQFGKPVTLSCSQTLNHNVMYWYQQKSSQAPKLLFHYYDKDFNNEADTPDNFQSRRPNTSFCFLDIRSPGLGDTAMYLCATSYRANTEAFFGQGTRLTVV.

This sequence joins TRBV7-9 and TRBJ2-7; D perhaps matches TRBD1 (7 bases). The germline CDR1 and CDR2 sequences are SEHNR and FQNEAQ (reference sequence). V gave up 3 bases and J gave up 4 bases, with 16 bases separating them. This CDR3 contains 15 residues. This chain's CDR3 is CASSFGRDSLYEQYF. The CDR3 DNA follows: TGTGCCAGCAGCTTCGGGCGGGACAGTCTTTACGAGCAGTACTTC. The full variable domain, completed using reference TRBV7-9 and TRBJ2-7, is DTGVSQNPRHKITKRGQNVTFRCDPISEHNRLYWYRQTLGQGPEFLTYFQNEAQLEKSRLLSDRFSAERPKGSFSTLEIQRTEQGDSAMYLCASSFGRDSLYEQYFGPGTRLTVT.

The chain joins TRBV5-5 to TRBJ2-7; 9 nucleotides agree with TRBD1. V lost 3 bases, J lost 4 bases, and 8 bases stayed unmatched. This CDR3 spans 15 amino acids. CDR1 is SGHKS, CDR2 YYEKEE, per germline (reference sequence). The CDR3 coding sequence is TGTGCCAGCAGCTCGCAGGACAGGGGTGCATACGAGCAGTACTTC. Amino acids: CASSSQDRGAYEQYF. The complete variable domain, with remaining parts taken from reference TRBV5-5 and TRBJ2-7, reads DAGVTQSPTHLIKTRGQQVTLRCSPISGHKSVSWYQQVLGQGPQFIFQYYEKEERGRGNFPDRFSARQFPNYSSELNVNALLLGDSALYLCASSSQDRGAYEQYFGPGTRLTVT.

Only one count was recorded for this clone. CDR3 loop: CASSQDPGLAGLEQYF. CDR3 nucleotides: TGCGCCAGCAGCCAAGATCCGGGCCTAGCGGGACTCGAGCAGTACTTC. This chain connects TRBV4-1 to TRBJ2-7, with 9 bases aligning to TRBD2. CDR3 length equals 16 residues. Trimming took 0 bases from V and 6 from J; bases not matched to a gene: 9. Per germline, CDR1 MGHRA and CDR2 YSYEKL.

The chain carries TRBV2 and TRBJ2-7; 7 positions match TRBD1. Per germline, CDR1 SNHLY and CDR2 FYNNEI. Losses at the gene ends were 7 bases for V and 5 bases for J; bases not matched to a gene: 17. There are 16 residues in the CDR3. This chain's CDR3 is CASTRGQSGLGDEQYF. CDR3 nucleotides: TGTGCCAGCACCCGGGGACAGTCTGGGCTGGGCGACGAGCAGTACTTC.

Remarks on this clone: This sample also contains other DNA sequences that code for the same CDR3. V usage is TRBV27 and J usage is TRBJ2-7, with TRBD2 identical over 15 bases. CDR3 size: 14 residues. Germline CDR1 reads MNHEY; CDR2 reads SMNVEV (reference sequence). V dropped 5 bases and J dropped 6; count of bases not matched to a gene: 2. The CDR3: CASSPGLAGGEQYF. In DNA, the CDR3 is TGTGCCAGCAGTCCGGGACTAGCGGGAGGCGAGCAGTACTTC.

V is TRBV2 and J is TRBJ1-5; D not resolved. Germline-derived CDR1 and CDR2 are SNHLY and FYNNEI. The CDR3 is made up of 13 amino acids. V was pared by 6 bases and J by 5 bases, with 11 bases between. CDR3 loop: CASRITDYQPQHF. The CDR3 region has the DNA TGTGCCAGCAGAATAACGGACTATCAGCCCCAGCATTTT.

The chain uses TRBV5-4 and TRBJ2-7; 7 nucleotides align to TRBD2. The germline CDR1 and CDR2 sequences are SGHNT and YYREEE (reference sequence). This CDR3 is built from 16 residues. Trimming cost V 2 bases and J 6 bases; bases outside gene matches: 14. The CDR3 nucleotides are TGTGCCAGCAGCTTTATGACCGGACTAGTTCGGGCCGAGCAGTACTTC. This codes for CASSFMTGLVRAEQYF.

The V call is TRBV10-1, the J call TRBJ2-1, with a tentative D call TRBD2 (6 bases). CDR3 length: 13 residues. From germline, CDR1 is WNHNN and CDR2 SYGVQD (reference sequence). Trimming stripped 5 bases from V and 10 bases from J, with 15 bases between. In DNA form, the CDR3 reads TGCGCCAGCAGTCTTGGGACTGCGGGGGAGCAGTTCTTC. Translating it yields CASSLGTAGEQFF.

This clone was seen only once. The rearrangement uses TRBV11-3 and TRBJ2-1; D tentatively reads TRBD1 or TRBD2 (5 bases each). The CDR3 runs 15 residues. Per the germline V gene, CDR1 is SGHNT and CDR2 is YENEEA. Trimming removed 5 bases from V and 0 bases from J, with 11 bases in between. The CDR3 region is CASSGRQSSYNEQFF. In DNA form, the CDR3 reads TGTGCCAGCAGCGGGAGACAGTCCTCCTACAATGAGCAGTTCTTC.

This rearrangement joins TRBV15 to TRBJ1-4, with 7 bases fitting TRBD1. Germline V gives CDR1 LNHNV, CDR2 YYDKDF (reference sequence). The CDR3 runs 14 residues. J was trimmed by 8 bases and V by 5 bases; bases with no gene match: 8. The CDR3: CATSQVHRGEKLFF. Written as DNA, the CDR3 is TGTGCCACCAGCCAAGTCCACAGGGGAGAAAAACTGTTTTTT.

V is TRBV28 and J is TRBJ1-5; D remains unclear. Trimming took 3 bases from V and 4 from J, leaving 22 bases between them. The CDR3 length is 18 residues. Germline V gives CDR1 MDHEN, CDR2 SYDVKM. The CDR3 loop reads CASSFALPEGLKNQPQHF. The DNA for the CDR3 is TGTGCCAGCAGTTTCGCCCTGCCCGAGGGCCTTAAAAATCAGCCCCAGCATTTT. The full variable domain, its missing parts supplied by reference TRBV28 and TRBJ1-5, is DVKVTQSSRYLVKRTGEKVFLECVQDMDHENMFWYRQDPGLGLRLIYFSYDVKMKEKGDIPEGYSVSREKKERFSLILESASTNQTSMYLCASSFALPEGLKNQPQHFGDGTRLSIL.

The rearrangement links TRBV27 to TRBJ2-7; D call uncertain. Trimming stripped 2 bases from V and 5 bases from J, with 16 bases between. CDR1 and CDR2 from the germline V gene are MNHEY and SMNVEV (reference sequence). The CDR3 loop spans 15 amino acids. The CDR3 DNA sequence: TGTGCCAGCAGTTTAGGGCAGCCCGAGAGTCACGAGCAGTACTTC. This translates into CASSLGQPESHEQYF.

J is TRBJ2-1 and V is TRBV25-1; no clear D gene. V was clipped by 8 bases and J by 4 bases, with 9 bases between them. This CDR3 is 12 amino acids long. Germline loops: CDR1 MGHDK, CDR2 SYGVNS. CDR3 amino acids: CASQIRYNEQFF. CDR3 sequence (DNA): TGTGCCAGCCAGATCAGGTACAATGAGCAGTTCTTC.

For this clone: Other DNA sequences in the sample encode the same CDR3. The chain's CDR3 is CASSLDPYEQYF. The DNA for the CDR3 is TGTGCCAGCAGCTTGGACCCCTACGAGCAGTACTTC. V usage is TRBV7-9 and J usage is TRBJ2-7; D gene uncertain. Germline CDR1 reads SEHNR; CDR2 reads FQNEAQ (reference sequence). This CDR3 has 12 amino acids. V was clipped by 3 bases and J by 2 bases, with 5 bases between them.